This T cell receptor beta chain was sequenced during a study of chemoradiotherapy in HPV16-positive cancers. The data were produced by immunoSEQ multiplex PCR, yet TCRdb's version contains in-frame clones alone and is incomplete. The data contain around 24,000 clones, roughly 87% of them singletons. Germline V lookup: CDR1 KGHSH, CDR2 LQKENI. CDR3 size: 16 residues. The germline V and J ends were trimmed by 0 bases and 3 bases, with 11 bases remaining between them. The receptor comes from a human donor with HPV-associated anogenital cancer. The V and J genes are TRBV18 and TRBJ2-2; no clear D. Material: blood, obtained from a patient who underwent chemoradiotherapy. CDR3 DNA sequence: TGTGCCAGCTCACCACCGAAGGGCTGGGACACCGGGGAGCTGTTTTTT. Protein sequence: CASSPPKGWDTGELFF.